This T cell receptor (beta chain) comes out of a study of control samples from healthy donors and cancer patients. Sequenced by immunoSEQ multiplex PCR; TCRdb stores in-frame clones only, minus some. The sample carries around 20,000 clones, more than 80% recorded once. This clone was seen just once. The origin of this receptor is a man between 60 and 70 years old with head and neck cancer. The sample was PBMCs.

In DNA, the CDR3 is TGTGCCAGTTCCCCGGGAGGAGGCTACAATGAGCAGTTCTTC. Encoded protein: CASSPGGGYNEQFF. The chain has TRBV7-6 and TRBJ2-1; 7 bases align to TRBD2. The V and J ends lost 9 bases and 3 bases, in that order; junction bases with no gene match: 8. The CDR3 length is 14 residues. Germline-derived CDR1 and CDR2 are SGHVS and FNYEAQ.